A selection of T cell receptor beta chains follows, all from one sample in a study of CD8 T cells in ankylosing spondylitis. TCRdb passed the 5' RACE reads through MiXCR, listing each CDR3 protein once. Among some 840,000 distinct CDR3 sequences listed, 12% were seen once. Sequenced: blood, either unsorted or a sorted T cell fraction (not recorded which). Receptors originate from a male donor with ankylosing spondylitis. CDR3s leave out the opening cysteine and the closing phenylalanine or tryptophan.

v_call	j_call	cdr3_aa
TRBV12-3/TRBV12-4	TRBJ1-5	ASSPPDRGDQPQH
TRBV12-3/TRBV12-4	TRBJ2-7	ASSLGQSLREQY
TRBV10-3	TRBJ1-1	AISEFQEAF
TRBV6-5	TRBJ1-1	ASSYQRDSGKAF
TRBV12-3/TRBV12-4	TRBJ2-7	ASRTSGGGYEQY
TRBV20-1	TRBJ2-1	SASGGRAVNEQF
TRBV29-1	TRBJ2-5	SVGLGLGSETQY
TRBV6-5	TRBJ2-3	ASSLSGSWSDTQY
TRBV23-1	TRBJ2-2	ASSQSNGLGQAIKTPGSCF
TRBV7-2	TRBJ2-7	ASSAGQGGFYEQY
TRBV20-1	TRBJ1-5	SARTLPDSTQPQH
TRBV10-3	TRBJ2-3	AISQGGGTDTQY
TRBV7-2	TRBJ1-1	ASRRGTSETEAF
TRBV7-2	TRBJ2-1	ASSLSPLVNEQF
TRBV4-2	TRBJ1-6	ASSQAGYSPLH
TRBV5-1	TRBJ2-3	ASSSTSTSTDTQY
TRBV20-1	TRBJ1-1	SASQENTEAF
TRBV29-1	TRBJ1-1	SVGGQGITEAF
TRBV4-2	TRBJ2-7	ASSQEMHEQY
TRBV5-1	TRBJ2-1	ASSPPAAKVYNEQF
TRBV4-3	TRBJ2-5	ASSRGGAIQETQY
TRBV6-5	TRBJ1-5	ASRRRQGNQPQH
TRBV12-3/TRBV12-4	TRBJ1-1	ASSLDPTGGNTEAF
TRBV4-2	TRBJ2-2	ASSRDARAGGELF
TRBV4-3	TRBJ1-2	ASSQEQGYYGYT
TRBV20-1	TRBJ2-3	SARFNTQY
TRBV5-1	TRBJ2-3	ASGLGITDTQY
TRBV20-1	TRBJ2-2	SARDRQGTNTGELF